The present T cell receptor beta chain was sequenced within a study of identical twins. Study-level points and caveats: Fewer insertions marked abundant cord blood beta clonotypes; young adult naive trended weakly, memory not at all. Twins' surplus sharing was weaker for beta out-of-frame sequences. The study found excess low generation probability among twin-shared out-of-frame alpha sequences.

This CDR3 region has 14 residues. V dropped 5 bases and J dropped 6 bases, with 16 bases sitting between them. From germline, CDR1 is SGHAT and CDR2 FQNNGV. This clonotype was recorded a few times. Its antigen is as yet unknown. Through template switching, a universal primer site was introduced, and the cDNA contained unique molecular identifiers. TCRdb itself ran the 5' RACE reads through MiXCR, one entry per CDR3 protein. The repertoire consists of roughly 490,000 distinct CDR3 sequences, with over 11% occurring once and the leading ten covering 0.95% to 1%. This sample was also put to use in a study of yellow fever vaccine responses in identical twins.

This chain joins TRBV11-2 and TRBJ2-5, with D tentatively TRBD2 (6 bases). The receptor was isolated from a young woman in good health. Sequencing was carried out using CD4+ T cells sorted from blood. The CDR3 DNA is TGTGCCAGCAGCCCTGATGGCGGGGCTAAGACCCAGTACTTC. Protein sequence: CASSPDGGAKTQYF.